Listed below are T cell receptor beta chains from one sample, sequenced in a study of cytotoxic CD8 clonotypes in ibrutinib-treated CLL. Produced via immunoSEQ multiplex PCR; TCRdb's table is partial and in-frame only. The sample consists of about 130,000 clones, about 85% of them appearing once. Sequences were derived from PBMCs, sampled after 24 months of ibrutinib treatment. These receptors all stem from a human donor with chronic lymphocytic leukemia. The CDR3 runs from the conserved cysteine through the conserved F or W. Fields, in order: V gene, J gene, CDR3 protein.

>TRBV5-4|TRBJ2-7
CASSFTSGGVYEQYF
>TRBV14|TRBJ1-6
CASSHRGGTFNSPLHF
>TRBV5-6|TRBJ1-1
CASSLVTGTGQDEAFF
>TRBV6-1|TRBJ1-3
CASSADRDAGNTIYF
>TRBV10-2|TRBJ1-1
CASSAVKRAEAFF
>TRBV19|TRBJ1-2
CASSIMGQGNYGYTF
>TRBV11-3|TRBJ2-1
CASSYRTAGRYEQFF
>TRBV11-3|TRBJ2-2
CASSLWRQGAPGELFF
>TRBV9|TRBJ2-3
CASSVGGQTTDTQYF
>TRBV4-1|TRBJ2-4
CASSHIRPGQAPLKNIQYF
>TRBV5-6|TRBJ1-1
CASSLRAGTTEAFF
>TRBV5-1|TRBJ1-2
CASSSSGASDNYGYTF
>TRBV18|TRBJ1-2
CASSPTGGSANYGYTF
>TRBV5-5|TRBJ2-7
CASSLLGSYEQYF
>TRBV29-1|TRBJ2-7
CSAGQGNNYEQYF
>TRBV15|TRBJ2-2
CATSRDPRQGKQDGELFF
>TRBV19|TRBJ2-7
CASSIQGTLPYEQYF
>TRBV9|TRBJ1-4
CASSRGGTNEKLFF
>TRBV2|TRBJ1-2
CASSELGTLYGYTF
>TRBV28|TRBJ2-3
CASSTPGPDTQYF
>TRBV19|TRBJ1-6
CASWGQGTNSPLHF
>TRBV7-9|TRBJ2-7
CASSSTGAYEQYF
>TRBV14|TRBJ1-1
CASSLRTGMNTEAFF
>TRBV2|TRBJ1-2
CASSEQGAGGYTF
>TRBV6-1|TRBJ2-7
CASSEWGRSYEQYF
>TRBV6-1|TRBJ1-4
CASTMAGTGFEKLFF
>TRBV30|TRBJ1-2
CAWSVGVGYTF
>TRBV7-2|TRBJ1-1
CASGGSAFGAFF
>TRBV7-8|TRBJ1-5
CASSLAVGVGQPQHF
>TRBV30|TRBJ1-3
CAWSVAQLGNTIYF
>TRBV7-8|TRBJ1-2
CASSSPGQTFAGGYTF
>TRBV7-9|TRBJ2-7
CASSLWDYEQYF
>TRBV30|TRBJ1-1
CAWSVRLGDTEAFF
>TRBV2|TRBJ2-6
CASSPGNGANVLTF
>TRBV2|TRBJ1-1
CASSETYVQGSGAFF
>TRBV11-2|TRBJ2-1
CASALFGSAANEQFF
>TRBV7-2|TRBJ1-5
CASSFTGAPQPQHF
>TRBV7-2|TRBJ1-5
CASSPAWGGGQPQHF
>TRBV6-5|TRBJ1-2
CASSYSTDSGYTF
>TRBV19|TRBJ2-2
CASGTSGAVTGELFF
>TRBV30|TRBJ1-5
CAWSGGGARGQPQHF
>TRBV2|TRBJ2-3
CASIARGTQYF
>TRBV10-3|TRBJ1-2
CAISETRVWEAGYTF
>TRBV30|TRBJ2-3
CASGRGTDTQYF
>TRBV5-4|TRBJ1-2
CASSLDNYGYTF
>TRBV7-9|TRBJ2-3
CASRAGTGVIDTQYF